What follows describes a single T cell receptor beta chain. The sample belongs to a study of blood T cell repertoires in COVID-19. Background on the study: Material from acute and convalescent COVID-19 was sourced from the United States, Italy and Spain.

This CDR3 is built from 14 residues. V lost 2 bases to trimming and J lost 2 bases, with 5 bases between them. CDR1 and CDR2 (germline): SGHDT, YYEEEE. The data were produced by immunoSEQ multiplex PCR, yet TCRdb's version contains in-frame clones alone and is incomplete. The table lists roughly 200,000 clones, around nine tenths of them singletons. The rearrangement links TRBV5-6 to TRBJ2-6, with D hard to call. What was sequenced was PBMCs or T cells enriched from blood (not recorded which). The clonotype originates from a woman aged 30 to 39 who had been exposed to COVID-19. CDR3 amino acids: CASSFSTGANVLTF. CDR3 bases: TGTGCCAGCAGCTTCAGTACTGGGGCCAACGTCCTGACTTTC. Filled out from reference TRBV5-6 and TRBJ2-6, the complete variable domain reads DAGVTQSPTHLIKTRGQQVTLRCSPKSGHDTVSWYQQALGQGPQFIFQYYEEEERQRGNFPDRFSGHQFPNYSSELNVNALLLGDSALYLCASSFSTGANVLTFGAGSRLTVL.